The next 22 T cell receptor beta chains were all read from a single sample in a study of response to subunit inactivated influenza vaccine. Each CDR3 protein gets one entry after TCRdb re-called the RT-PCR reads with MiXCR. Here the sample spans roughly 570,000 distinct CDR3 sequences, 13% to 15% being singletons. Sequencing was performed on PBMCs from blood, taken roughly 12 days after vaccination. Every receptor here comes from a man aged 45-60 years who received an inactivated influenza vaccine.

This clonotype was picked up a small number of times. CDR3 coding DNA: TGCGCCAGCAGCTTGACTCTAAAGACAGGGGGTGGAGATACGCAGTATTTT. Translating gives CASSLTLKTGGGDTQYF. This rearrangement joins TRBV5-1 to TRBJ2-3, with TRBD1 matching 9 bases. The CDR3 covers 17 residues. Germline CDR1 is SGHRS and CDR2 is YFSETQ. J lost 5 bases, V lost 1 base, and 11 bases had no gene match.

This clonotype was seen many times. This chain links TRBV6-2 or TRBV6-3 with TRBJ2-3; D possibly corresponds to TRBD2 (6 bases). The CDR3 totals 15 residues. Trimming pared 3 bases from V and 2 bases from J, leaving 12 bases between. Germline V gene sequence: CDR1 MNHEY, CDR2 SVGEGT. CDR3 sequence reads: CASSYGAGPTDTQYF. CDR3 nucleotides: TGTGCCAGCAGTTATGGAGCGGGCCCCACAGATACGCAGTATTTT.

The chain links TRBV6-1 to TRBJ2-3; a possible D gene is TRBD2 (6 bases). There are 14 residues in the CDR3. The ends were cut back, 8 bases at V and 5 bases at J, with 17 bases in the middle. The germline CDR1 and CDR2 sequences are MNHNS and SASEGT. The CDR3 nucleotides are TGTGCCAGCGGCGAGGCGGGGTGGGGAGATACGCAGTATTTT. It is translated as CASGEAGWGDTQYF.

The V gene is TRBV7-6, the J gene TRBJ2-7; tentative D call: TRBD1 (6 bases). The CDR3 length is 16 residues. Germline CDR1 is SGHVS and CDR2 is FNYEAQ. V lost 5 bases and J lost 3, with 20 bases in between. The CDR3 nucleotides are TGTGCCAGCAGCCCAACTCCGTCAGGGGTCGTCTACGAGCAGTACTTC. The encoded protein is CASSPTPSGVVYEQYF.

This clonotype has only a few counts. V gene TRBV6-6 combines with J gene TRBJ2-7; a possible D gene is TRBD1 (7 bases). Trimming left V 5 bases short and J 2 bases short, with 10 bases between. The CDR3 is made up of 13 amino acids. Germline V gene data show CDR1 as MNHNY and CDR2 as SVGAGI (reference sequence). DNA for the CDR3: TGTGCCAGCAGTCGCAGGGGGGCCTACGAGCAGTACTTC. Its protein product is CASSRRGAYEQYF.

In its sample, this clonotype was seen a few times. The V and J genes are TRBV29-1 and TRBJ2-3; 7 positions agree with TRBD2. V dropped 6 bases and J dropped 0; count of bases not matched to a gene: 15. The CDR3 runs to 17 residues. From germline, CDR1 is SQVTM and CDR2 ANQGSEA. The CDR3 loop reads CSVEGPRDYPSTDTQYF. In DNA, the CDR3 is TGCAGCGTCGAGGGCCCCCGGGACTACCCTAGCACAGATACGCAGTATTTT.

This clonotype was observed a few times. This chain links TRBV10-3 with TRBJ2-3, with no clear D. Per the germline V gene, CDR1 is ENHRY and CDR2 is SYGVKD. The V end lost 6 bases, the J end lost 2 bases, and 15 bases lay between the germline ends. The CDR3 covers 15 residues. The CDR3 protein is CAISKTIPHTDTQYF. The CDR3 nucleotides are TGTGCCATCAGCAAGACAATTCCTCACACAGATACGCAGTATTTT.

This chain connects TRBV4-1 to TRBJ2-7; D possibly uses TRBD1 or TRBD2 (5 bases each). Trimming removed 3 bases at V and 2 bases at J, with 17 bases between. The CDR3 loop spans 16 amino acids. Germline CDR1 reads MGHRA; CDR2 reads YSYEKL. As DNA, the CDR3 is TGCGCCAGCAGCCATCCGGGACGGCGAGATCCCTACGAGCAGTACTTC. Its translation: CASSHPGRRDPYEQYF.

This sequence joins TRBV6-1 and TRBJ2-1; TRBD2 matches 11 bases. This CDR3 region has 16 residues. Germline CDR1 and CDR2: MNHNS and SASEGT. The trim removed 6 bases at V and 9 bases at J, leaving 13 bases unmatched. CDR3 sequence: CASRGLAEGLGGEQFF. The CDR3 bases are TGTGCCAGCAGGGGACTAGCGGAAGGGCTGGGGGGTGAGCAGTTCTTC.

V usage is TRBV24-1 and J usage is TRBJ1-2; tentatively, D is TRBD1 (6 bases). The V end lost 4 bases, the J end lost 8 bases, and 13 bases lay between the germline ends. Germline loops: CDR1 KGHDR, CDR2 SFDVKD. The CDR3 loop spans 13 amino acids. CDR3 protein: CATSETGISGYTF. The DNA of the CDR3 is TGTGCCACCAGTGAAACAGGGATAAGCGGCTACACCTTC.

CDR3 sequence reads: CASARDNFYEQYF. In nucleotides, the CDR3 is TGTGCCAGCGCGCGGGACAACTTCTACGAGCAGTACTTC. This sequence joins TRBV21-1 and TRBJ2-7; TRBD1 was called by the table and not checked on the DNA. TRBV21-1 is termed a pseudogene. The CDR3 has 13 amino acids.

Only a few counts were recorded for this clonotype. This chain connects TRBV7-9 to TRBJ1-5, with 8 bases aligning to TRBD1. J gave up 7 bases and V 5 bases, and 10 bases lay outside the gene matches. Germline CDR1 is SEHNR and CDR2 is FQNEAQ (reference sequence). The CDR3 contains 15 residues. CDR3 region: CASSPSGQGGQPQHF. As DNA, the CDR3 is TGTGCCAGCAGCCCATCCGGACAGGGTGGCCAGCCCCAGCATTTT. The full variable domain, in which reference TRBV7-9 and TRBJ1-5 provide the parts outside the CDR3, is DTGVSQNPRHKITKRGQNVTFRCDPISEHNRLYWYRQTLGQGPEFLTYFQNEAQLEKSRLLSDRFSAERPKGSFSTLEIQRTEQGDSAMYLCASSPSGQGGQPQHFGDGTRLSIL.

The V gene is TRBV28, the J gene TRBJ2-3; D gene unclear. The CDR3 is 13 amino acids. Germline V gene lookup returns CDR1 MDHEN and CDR2 SYDVKM. Deletions cut 5 bases from V and 6 bases from J, with 12 bases between. CDR3 region: CASSPKPRDTQYF. The DNA of the CDR3 is TGTGCCAGCAGTCCGAAACCAAGGGATACGCAGTATTTT.

This rearrangement joins TRBV28 to TRBJ2-1; tentatively, D is TRBD2 (5 bases). Germline CDR1 MDHEN, CDR2 SYDVKM. Trimming shortened V by 8 bases and J by 6 bases, and 17 bases separated the two germline ends. The CDR3 spans 14 residues. CDR3 nucleotides: TGTGCCAGCGCCCGAGGGCCTGTAGGCAATGAGCAGTTCTTC. Protein: CASARGPVGNEQFF. Looking up the rest from reference TRBV28 and TRBJ2-1 gives the full variable domain: DVKVTQSSRYLVKRTGEKVFLECVQDMDHENMFWYRQDPGLGLRLIYFSYDVKMKEKGDIPEGYSVSREKKERFSLILESASTNQTSMYLCASARGPVGNEQFFGPGTRLTVL.

V is TRBV12-3 or TRBV12-4 and J is TRBJ2-5, with 9 bases that match TRBD1. With V trimmed by 5 bases and J by 7 bases, 8 bases remained unmatched. The CDR3 loop spans 14 amino acids. CDR3 DNA sequence: TGTGCCAGCAGTCCCCGGACAGGGGACGGGACCCAGTACTTC. It is translated as CASSPRTGDGTQYF.

There are many counts of this clonotype. This rearrangement joins TRBV18 to TRBJ2-4; TRBD1 matches at 8 bases. V lost 3 bases, J lost 0 bases, and 13 bases stayed unmatched. This CDR3 spans 19 amino acids. The V gene's germline CDR1 is KGHSH and CDR2 LQKENI. This chain's CDR3 is CASSPRDRRPDLAKNIQYF. CDR3 in DNA: TGTGCCAGCTCACCCCGGGACAGGAGGCCCGATTTAGCCAAAAACATTCAGTACTTC.

The chain uses TRBV14 and TRBJ2-3; D gene ambiguous. Germline loops: CDR1 SGHDN, CDR2 FVKESK. V was shortened by 4 bases and J by 4 bases, with 9 bases between the two germline ends. The CDR3 is 13 amino acids. The CDR3 spells CASSLFNSDTQYF. The CDR3 DNA follows: TGTGCCAGCAGCCTCTTCAATTCAGATACGCAGTATTTT. Filled out from reference TRBV14 and TRBJ2-3, the complete variable domain reads EAGVTQFPSHSVIEKGQTVTLRCDPISGHDNLYWYRRVMGKEIKFLLHFVKESKQDESGMPNNRFLAERTGGTYSTLKVQPAELEDSGVYFCASSLFNSDTQYFGPGTRLTVL.

At least ten counts were recorded for this clonotype. The chain links TRBV6-2 or TRBV6-3 to TRBJ2-3; 8 bases align to TRBD2. The CDR3 loop spans 15 amino acids. Losses at the gene ends were 0 bases for V and 4 bases for J; bases not matched to a gene: 3. The germline gives CDR1 MNHEY, CDR2 SVGEGT. The CDR3 sequence: CASSYSAGGADTQYF. CDR3 nucleotides: TGTGCCAGCAGTTACTCCGCGGGGGGCGCAGATACGCAGTATTTT.

This clonotype has only a few counts. No conserved phenylalanine or tryptophan ends this CDR3, so it is likely a read error. The gene calls are TRBV5-1 and TRBJ1-6; the D gene is possibly TRBD1 (5 bases). CDR1 SGHRS and CDR2 YFSETQ come from the germline V gene. Trimming shortened V by 5 bases and J by 7 bases, and 13 bases separated the two germline ends. The CDR3 has 14 residues. The CDR3 sequence: CASSSGHQNSPLHL. The CDR3 region has the DNA TGCGCCAGCAGTTCGGGGCATCAAAATTCACCCCTCCACCTT.

This clonotype appeared a few times. The rearrangement links TRBV30 to TRBJ1-1, with D unclear. The CDR3 length is 13 residues. Germline V lookup: CDR1 GTSNPN, CDR2 SVGIG (reference sequence). Trimming removed 4 bases at V and 0 bases at J, with 9 bases between. The CDR3 is CAWTVALNTEAFF. The CDR3 region has the DNA TGTGCCTGGACGGTCGCGCTGAACACTGAAGCTTTCTTT.

CDR3 DNA sequence: TGTGCCAGCAGCTTACTAAACAGATCCTACGAGCAGTACTTC. Translation: CASSLLNRSYEQYF. V is TRBV7-9 and J is TRBJ2-7; D remains ambiguous. CDR1 is SEHNR, CDR2 FQNEAQ, per germline (reference sequence). V lost 2 bases to trimming and J lost 1 base, with 9 bases between them. This CDR3 contains 14 residues.

This clonotype was recorded a few times. The gene calls are TRBV29-1 and TRBJ1-5; D is ambiguous. Germline V gene lookup returns CDR1 SQVTM and CDR2 ANQGSEA. V shed 6 bases and J shed 1 base, with 10 bases lying between them. This CDR3 has 13 residues. In DNA, the CDR3 is TGCAGCGTCCTCGTCGGGAGCAATCAGCCCCAGCATTTT. It yields the protein CSVLVGSNQPQHF.